The T cell receptor beta chain described here comes from a study of T cell repertoires in aging, cancer and after chemotherapy. Study-level background: Six age groups, ranging from 30 or younger to 70 or older, included the donors.

A mixed TRB-A/B primer pool amplified rearranged TRB by multiplex touch-down PCR. TCRdb analysed the multiplex PCR reads with MiXCR anew, one entry per CDR3 protein. The sample yields under 4,500 distinct CDR3 sequences, 25% to 35% seen once. TCR beta rearrangements were amplified from peripheral blood genomic DNA. What was sequenced was blood. This sequence originates from a human donor in good health.

The CDR3 region has the DNA TGTGCCTGGAGTGAGGGTTTTCGGGCTTTGTACGAGCAGTACTTC. Encoded protein: CAWSEGFRALYEQYF. V and J are TRBV30 and TRBJ2-7; D is uncertain. Between the trimmed V and J ends, which lost 1 base and 4 bases, there was a span of 17 bases. Germline V gene lookup returns CDR1 GTSNPN and CDR2 SVGIG (reference sequence). The CDR3 runs to 15 residues.